This TCR beta chain was observed in a study of CD8+ T cells in alopecia areata. In the study overall: Oral tofacitinib, 5 to 10 mg twice daily, was given in an open-label trial. It was 6 to 18 months of tofacitinib, and then there were 6 months off drug.

The sequencing template was cDNA reverse transcribed from extracted RNA. Some clones are missing from TCRdb's copy, which holds only in-frame ones; the method was immunoSEQ multiplex PCR. The sample has about 190,000 clones, approximately 56% seen once. Cell sorting on a FACSAria was used to separate CD4+ and CD8+ T cells from the PBMCs. Germline values: CDR1 ENHRY, CDR2 SYGVKD. CDR3 length equals 14 residues. The junction had 3 bases not matched to a gene; V was cut back by 6 bases and J by 0 bases. This chain connects TRBV10-3 to TRBJ1-2; 8 bases line up with TRBD1. The receptor was isolated from a human donor with alopecia areata. The sequenced sample was CD4+ T cells sorted from blood, obtained at week 0. The CDR3 reads CAIRGQAANYGYTF. The CDR3 nucleotides read TGTGCCATCAGGGGACAGGCCGCTAACTATGGCTACACCTTC.